The rows below give T cell receptor beta chains drawn from one sample of a study of cytomegalovirus exposure and HLA in healthy donors. Method: immunoSEQ multiplex PCR; TCRdb's copy keeps in-frame clones and lacks some. This table has 150,000 to 200,000 clones, approximately 85% appearing once. Sequenced: PBMCs. Source of these receptors: a man younger than 35 in good health and CMV-seropositive. CDR3s include the opening cysteine and the closing phenylalanine or tryptophan. A D gene is named only where the DNA matches it firmly.

d_gene | len | v_gene | CDR3aa
- | 15 | TRBV21-1 | CASSRTSGGFYEQYF
TRBD1 | 16 | TRBV5-6 | CASSLNRGQGRSPLHF
- | 12 | TRBV2 | CASGQTTDTQYF
TRBD1 | 15 | TRBV9 | CASSVEGQGGNEQFF
TRBD2 | 15 | TRBV19 | CASSHSGGGYNEQFF
- | 14 | TRBV5-5 | CASGRSGGYNEQFF
- | 13 | TRBV2 | CASSLALYNEQFF
TRBD1 | 13 | TRBV9 | CASSKGGGDEQYF
- | 13 | TRBV30 | CAWSVEGFSPLHF
TRBD1 | 15 | TRBV18 | CASSPSPFQGAEAFF
- | 13 | TRBV30 | CAWSDTFNTEAFF
TRBD1 | 17 | TRBV15 | CATRQGQGSLGNYGYTF
- | 18 | TRBV6-4 | CASSAWGADVWSQNTIYF
TRBD1 | 16 | TRBV4-1 | CASTLNTGQGNYEQYF
TRBD2 | 14 | TRBV27 | CASRSQGGFHEQFF
TRBD2 | 14 | TRBV7-2 | CASSAGGNTGELFF
- | 13 | TRBV6-1 | CASSERVGQPQHF